These 18 T cell receptor beta chains share one sample of origin, sequenced in a study of blood T cell repertoires in COVID-19. Assay used: immunoSEQ multiplex PCR; TCRdb lists only in-frame clones, some missing. The sample has over 350,000 clones, around 88% seen once; the top ten hold 4% to 5.5%. Sequencing input: peripheral blood. The receptors shown here come from a woman aged 25 to 39 with acute or convalescent COVID-19.

The chain recombines TRBV10-3 with TRBJ1-1, with D possibly matching TRBD1 (6 bases). This CDR3 spans 14 amino acids. Germline V CDR1 and CDR2: ENHRY, SYGVKD. The ends were cut back, 3 bases at V and 4 bases at J, with 12 bases in the middle. As DNA, the CDR3 is TGTGCCATCAGTGACAGGGGATTTGGCACTGAAGCTTTCTTT. This sequence encodes CAISDRGFGTEAFF.

The V gene is TRBV6-5, the J gene TRBJ2-3; TRBD1 matches at 8 bases. The CDR3 runs to 13 residues. The V gene end was trimmed by 6 bases and the J gene end by 6 bases; junction bases not matched to a gene: 5. Germline CDR1 and CDR2: MNHEY and SVGAGI. CDR3 in amino acids: CASRQDRGDTQYF. The CDR3 nucleotides are TGTGCCAGCAGACAAGACAGGGGCGATACGCAGTATTTT.

The chain recombines TRBV5-1 with TRBJ1-6; 7 nucleotides agree with TRBD1. Germline-derived CDR1 and CDR2 are SGHRS and YFSETQ. The V and J ends lost 5 bases and 8 bases, in that order; junction bases with no gene match: 10. The CDR3 length is 15 residues. In nucleotides, the CDR3 is TGCGCCAGCAGTGAGTCTCCGGGACAGTATTCACCCCTCCACTTT. It specifies CASSESPGQYSPLHF.

The chain recombines TRBV5-1 with TRBJ2-7, with TRBD1 identical over 9 bases. Germline V gene lookup returns CDR1 SGHRS and CDR2 YFSETQ. The CDR3 is made up of 16 amino acids. Losses at the gene ends were 4 bases for V and 2 bases for J; bases not matched to a gene: 10. CDR3 DNA: TGCGCCAGCAGCCCATGGACAGGGGACGCCCCCTACGAGCAGTACTTC. This gives the protein CASSPWTGDAPYEQYF.

The chain couples TRBV4-1 to TRBJ2-5; a weak D match, TRBD1 (6 bases). The V and J ends lost 0 bases and 5 bases respectively, with 16 bases between them. This CDR3 is 16 amino acids long. CDR1 and CDR2 (germline): MGHRA, YSYEKL. This CDR3 reads CASSQDGTSGDETQYF. CDR3 DNA sequence: TGCGCCAGCAGCCAAGATGGGACCTCAGGGGACGAGACCCAGTACTTC.

The J gene is TRBJ2-3, the V gene TRBV3-1 (or the pseudogene TRBV3-2); 8 positions agree with TRBD2. This CDR3 comprises 15 residues. The junction had 4 bases not matched to a gene; V was cut back by 3 bases and J by 2 bases. The germline CDR1 and CDR2 sequences are LGHDT and YNNKEL (reference sequence). CDR3 loop: CASSQDSGATDTQYF. As DNA, the CDR3 is TGTGCCAGCAGCCAGGATAGCGGGGCCACAGATACGCAGTATTTT.

This rearrangement joins TRBV30 to TRBJ2-5; no definite D call. CDR3 size: 13 residues. Germline V lookup: CDR1 GTSNPN, CDR2 SVGIG (reference sequence). V shed 0 bases and J shed 6 bases, with 11 bases lying between them. CDR3 sequence (DNA): TGTGCCTGGAGTGTTGTGGCTTTACAGACCCAGTACTTC. Translation: CAWSVVALQTQYF.

This clone was detected once. The rearrangement links TRBV27 to TRBJ2-7; TRBD1 matches 9 bases. The CDR3 has 16 residues. V shed 2 bases, J shed 3 bases, and the junction held 8 bases outside the gene matches. Germline values: CDR1 MNHEY, CDR2 SMNVEV (reference sequence). The DNA for the CDR3 is TGTGCCAGCAGTTTAGTCCTGGGACAGGGTTACTACGAGCAGTACTTC. Translation gives CASSLVLGQGYYEQYF.

The J gene is TRBJ1-6, the V gene TRBV5-5, with 7 bases that match TRBD1. CDR3 size: 16 residues. Germline V gene sequence: CDR1 SGHKS, CDR2 YYEKEE (reference sequence). Losses at the gene ends were 4 bases for V and 8 bases for J; bases not matched to a gene: 12. In DNA, the CDR3 is TGTGCCAGCAGCCCAGAAGGGACAGTAGTTTATTCACCCCTCCACTTT. Amino acids: CASSPEGTVVYSPLHF.

The rearrangement uses TRBV5-8 and TRBJ1-3; no clear D. Trimming removed 2 bases from V and 1 base from J, with 4 bases in between. Germline lookup yields CDR1 SGHTS and CDR2 YDEGEE. The CDR3 length is 13 residues. The CDR3 coding sequence is TGTGCCAGCAGCTTCCCTTCTGGAAACACCATATATTTT. It encodes CASSFPSGNTIYF.

The chain has TRBV12-3 or TRBV12-4 and TRBJ1-1; D is possibly TRBD1 (5 bases). Trimming took 8 bases from V and 6 from J, leaving 13 bases between them. The CDR3 is made up of 12 amino acids. The CDR3 DNA is TGTGCCAGCCAAAAAAAAGGGGCTGAAGCTTTCTTT. It translates to CASQKKGAEAFF.

The chain recombines TRBV28 with TRBJ1-5; 7 bases map to TRBD1. Losses at the gene ends were 2 bases for V and 4 bases for J; bases not matched to a gene: 2. The V gene's germline CDR1 is MDHEN and CDR2 SYDVKM. The CDR3 has 14 amino acids. The CDR3 sequence is CASSLGTANQPQHF. The CDR3, as DNA: TGTGCCAGCAGTTTAGGGACAGCTAATCAGCCCCAGCATTTT.

The chain carries TRBV7-7 and TRBJ2-5; TRBD1 aligns across 8 bases. Germline CDR1 and CDR2: SSHAT and FNYEAQ (reference sequence). CDR3 length: 16 residues. J was trimmed by 0 bases and V by 1 base; bases with no gene match: 4. The CDR3 sequence is CASSLGWGQDQETQYF. Here the CDR3 DNA reads TGTGCCAGCAGCTTAGGCTGGGGACAGGACCAAGAGACCCAGTACTTC.

The V gene is TRBV3-1 (or the pseudogene TRBV3-2), the J gene TRBJ1-2, with 7 nucleotides matching TRBD1. The length of the CDR3 is 15 residues. Germline lookup yields CDR1 LGHDT and CDR2 YNNKEL (reference sequence). V was pared by 3 bases and J by 2 bases, with 6 bases of the junction left unmatched. CDR3 sequence reads: CASSQDMDRNYGYTF. For the CDR3, the DNA is TGTGCCAGCAGCCAGGATATGGACAGGAACTATGGCTACACCTTC.

The CDR3 DNA is TGTGCCAGCAGTTTTGGTTGGACAGGCTTAGGTAATTCACCCCTCCACTTT. It encodes CASSFGWTGLGNSPLHF. The gene calls are TRBV27 and TRBJ1-6, with 7 bases aligning to TRBD1. CDR1 MNHEY and CDR2 SMNVEV come from the germline V gene (reference sequence). Trimming cost V 3 bases and J 6 bases; bases outside gene matches: 11. The CDR3 has 17 amino acids.

V usage is TRBV2 and J usage is TRBJ2-5; D gene unclear. The V end was cut by 8 bases, the J end by 4 bases, with 14 bases between. Per germline, CDR1 SNHLY and CDR2 FYNNEI. The CDR3 contains 13 residues. The CDR3 is CASAPPRSETQYF. The CDR3 nucleotides are TGTGCCAGCGCCCCCCCCAGGTCAGAGACCCAGTACTTC.

The J gene is TRBJ1-2, the V gene TRBV6-5, with TRBD1 matching over 7 bases. J was trimmed by 8 bases and V by 6 bases; bases with no gene match: 12. Germline assignment: CDR1 MNHEY and CDR2 SVGAGI. The CDR3 is made up of 14 amino acids. CDR3 sequence (DNA): TGTGCCAGCAGGCCGAGGGAGACAGGGATCGGCTACACCTTC. Translated: CASRPRETGIGYTF.

The CDR3 region is CASSHRDRGEHEQYF. CDR3 coding DNA: TGTGCCAGCAGTCACAGGGACAGGGGCGAGCACGAGCAGTACTTC. The V and J genes are TRBV6-2 or TRBV6-3 and TRBJ2-7, with TRBD1 matching 10 bases. Germline-derived CDR1 and CDR2 are MNHEY and SVGEGT. The junction had 9 bases not matched to a gene; V was cut back by 5 bases and J by 5 bases. The CDR3 is made up of 15 amino acids.